These T cell receptor beta chains were read from a single sample in a study of PD-L1 blockade in urothelial cancer. The table came from immunoSEQ multiplex PCR; TCRdb's copy has only in-frame clones and leaves some out. The sample has about 52,000 clones, roughly four fifths seen once. The specimen comprised PBMCs, sampled around atezolizumab (anti-PD-L1) treatment. All receptors come from a man aged 65 to 85 with urothelial cancer. Both conserved end residues are part of each CDR3. D genes are given only for firm matches. Clone sizes are given selectively: once, few, many, or a class where the clone is expanded.

>15|few|TRBD1|TRBJ1-2|TRBV7-8
CASSFFDRDLYGYTF
TGTGCCAGCAGCTTTTTCGACAGGGACCTCTATGGCTACACCTTC
>14|NA|NA|TRBJ1-6|TRBV7-2
CASSRGTTNSPLHF
TGTGCCAGCAGCCGTGGGACAACGAATTCACCCCTCCACTTT
>15|NA|TRBD2|TRBJ2-1|TRBV11-3
CASSLGSGSIGEQFF
TGTGCCAGCAGCTTGGGTAGCGGGAGTATTGGTGAGCAGTTCTTC
>14|NA|TRBD2|TRBJ2-5|TRBV5-1
CASSLGTNQETQYF
TGCGCCAGCAGCTTAGGGACTAACCAAGAGACCCAGTACTTC
>16|few|TRBD2|TRBJ2-1|TRBV15
CATSRDLASGYNEQFF
TGTGCCACCAGCAGAGATCTAGCTAGCGGTTACAATGAGCAGTTCTTC
>19|NA|TRBD1|TRBJ2-1|TRBV27
CASTRTGVVRERIGNEQFF
TGTGCCAGCACCCGGACAGGGGTTGTACGGGAACGGATCGGGAATGAGCAGTTCTTC
>14|NA|TRBD1|TRBJ2-1|TRBV5-5
CASSGTGTPNEQFF
TGTGCCAGCAGCGGGACAGGGACCCCAAATGAGCAGTTCTTC
>17|NA|NA|TRBJ2-2|TRBV10-3
CAISGNAGRPYTGELFF
TGTGCCATCAGTGGGAACGCGGGGAGACCCTACACCGGGGAGCTGTTTTTT
>15|NA|NA|TRBJ2-6|TRBV5-5
CASSSAMSGANVLTF
TGTGCCAGCAGCTCAGCGATGTCTGGGGCCAACGTCCTGACTTTC
>12|once|NA|TRBJ1-1|TRBV11-2
CASSLGGTLAFF
TGTGCCAGCAGCTTAGGGGGGACTTTAGCTTTCTTT
>14|once|NA|TRBJ2-7|TRBV28
CASSLIGRVYEQYF
TGTGCCAGCAGTTTAATAGGCAGGGTCTACGAGCAGTACTTC
>14|NA|NA|TRBJ2-2|TRBV25-1
CASSEGGGTGELFF
TGTGCCAGCAGTGAGGGGGGAGGCACCGGGGAGCTGTTTTTT
>16|NA|NA|TRBJ1-6|TRBV5-5
CASSLTLTEMGSPLHF
TGTGCCAGCAGCCTCACTCTGACAGAAATGGGTTCACCCCTCCACTTT
>15|NA|NA|TRBJ2-1|TRBV7-2
CASSLGASRYNEQFF
TGTGCCAGCAGCTTAGGGGCTAGCAGATACAATGAGCAGTTCTTC
>16|NA|TRBD2|TRBJ2-1|TRBV28
CASSPPGGGRAYEQFF
TGTGCCAGCAGTCCCCCGGGGGGCGGGAGGGCCTATGAGCAGTTCTTC
>16|NA|NA|TRBJ1-4|TRBV7-9
CASSLAGGGSGEKLFF
TGTGCCAGCAGCTTAGCTGGCGGCGGGAGTGGCGAAAAACTGTTTTTT
>15|NA|NA|TRBJ2-2|TRBV7-2
CASRRDTGYTGELFF
TGTGCCAGCAGACGAGATACAGGGTACACCGGGGAGCTGTTTTTT
>14|NA|NA|TRBJ1-2|TRBV5-1
CASSSGIQLDGYTF
TGCGCCAGCAGCTCAGGGATCCAGCTCGATGGCTACACCTTC
>16|NA|NA|TRBJ2-6|TRBV5-1
CASSPLGSSGANVLTF
TGCGCCAGCAGCCCCCTTGGGAGTTCTGGGGCCAACGTCCTGACTTTC
>16|NA|TRBD2|TRBJ2-1|TRBV9
CASSVLARGGDNEQFF
TGTGCCAGCAGCGTATTAGCCCGGGGAGGGGACAATGAGCAGTTCTTC
>16|NA|NA|TRBJ2-6|TRBV18
CASSPRGSSGANVLTF
TGTGCCAGCTCACCTCGCGGATCCTCTGGGGCCAACGTCCTGACTTTC
>16|few|NA|TRBJ2-7|TRBV6-1
CASSEGNRPSSYEQYF
TGTGCCAGCAGTGAAGGAAACAGGCCGAGCTCCTACGAGCAGTACTTC
>16|once|NA|TRBJ1-2|TRBV14
CASSQEWPFINYGYTF
TGTGCCAGCAGCCAAGAATGGCCCTTTATAAACTATGGCTACACCTTC
>15|NA|TRBD1|TRBJ1-1|TRBV28
CASSLTGGAYTEAFF
TGTGCCAGCAGTTTGACAGGGGGCGCGTACACTGAAGCTTTCTTT
>17|NA|TRBD2|TRBJ2-1|TRBV27
CASSLFAGTTTYNEQFF
TGTGCCAGCAGTCTGTTCGCCGGGACTACCACCTACAATGAGCAGTTCTTC
>14|few|TRBD1|TRBJ1-4|TRBV5-1
CASSLWGTDEKLFF
TGCGCCAGCAGCTTGTGGGGGACAGATGAAAAACTGTTTTTT
>16|NA|TRBD2|TRBJ2-1|TRBV14
CASSQNLAGRFREQFF
TGTGCCAGCAGCCAAAATTTAGCGGGTCGGTTTAGGGAGCAGTTCTTC
>17|NA|NA|TRBJ2-2|TRBV28
CASTRFLKGANTGELFF
TGTGCCAGCACTCGCTTTTTAAAGGGAGCGAACACCGGGGAGCTGTTTTTT
>13|once|NA|TRBJ1-1|TRBV10-2
CATREAMNTEAFF
TGCGCCACCCGCGAGGCCATGAACACTGAAGCTTTCTTT
>13|NA|NA|TRBJ1-2|TRBV7-3
CASSLEQGAGYTF
TGTGCCAGCAGCTTAGAACAGGGAGCTGGCTACACCTTC
>13|NA|TRBD1|TRBJ2-5|TRBV5-1
CASSSGQEQTQYF
TGCGCCAGCAGCTCAGGACAGGAACAGACCCAGTACTTC
>16|NA|TRBD2|TRBJ2-1|TRBV19
CASSSTSGRVLDEQFF
TGTGCCAGTAGTAGCACTAGCGGGAGGGTGCTCGATGAGCAGTTCTTC
>15|once|NA|TRBJ2-7|TRBV15
CATSPVRERPYEQYF
TGTGCCACCAGCCCCGTGCGGGAAAGGCCCTACGAGCAGTACTTC
>13|NA|NA|TRBJ1-2|TRBV6-5
CASSYGGGYGYTF
TGTGCCAGCAGTTACGGGGGGGGGTATGGCTACACCTTC
>17|NA|NA|TRBJ2-2|TRBV7-3
CASSLKASRVYTGELFF
TGTGCCAGCAGCTTAAAGGCAAGCAGGGTCTACACCGGGGAGCTGTTTTTT
>15|NA|TRBD2|TRBJ2-3|TRBV6-5
CASSLSGGGTDTQYF
TGTGCCAGCAGTCTGAGCGGGGGCGGGACAGATACGCAGTATTTT
>14|NA|TRBD1|TRBJ2-7|TRBV5-4
CASSLTGGKYEQYF
TGTGCCAGCAGCTTGACAGGGGGCAAGTACGAGCAGTACTTC
>14|once|TRBD1|TRBJ2-7|TRBV30
CAWSPGTGLHEQYF
TGTGCCTGGAGTCCCGGGACAGGGTTGCACGAGCAGTACTTC
>15|NA|TRBD1|TRBJ1-2|TRBV28
CASSSPGQGESGYTF
TGTGCCAGCAGTTCGCCGGGACAGGGTGAGAGTGGCTACACCTTC
>16|NA|TRBD2|TRBJ2-1|TRBV7-6
CASSLASSGYYNEQFF
TGTGCCAGCAGCTTAGCGTCTAGCGGTTACTACAATGAGCAGTTCTTC
>12|NA|NA|TRBJ2-7|TRBV7-2
CASSLGPGEQYF
TGTGCCAGCAGCTTAGGGCCGGGCGAGCAGTACTTC
>13|NA|TRBD2|TRBJ2-7|TRBV29-1
CSVASGRSYEQYF
TGCAGCGTTGCTAGCGGGAGATCCTACGAGCAGTACTTC
>14|few|TRBD1|TRBJ2-7|TRBV19
CASKNSRDSHEQYF
TGTGCCAGTAAGAATTCCCGGGACAGTCACGAGCAGTACTTC
>15|NA|NA|TRBJ2-1|TRBV5-6
CASSTLVRSYNEQFF
TGTGCCAGCAGCACCCTAGTGCGTTCCTACAATGAGCAGTTCTTC
>15|once|TRBD2|TRBJ2-3|TRBV7-2
CASTTWTSDTDTQYF
TGTGCCAGCACCACTTGGACTAGCGACACAGATACGCAGTATTTT
>15|NA|TRBD2|TRBJ2-1|TRBV19
CASSIVGTRDNEQFF
TGTGCCAGTAGTATAGTGGGGACTAGGGACAATGAGCAGTTCTTC
>15|NA|NA|TRBJ1-4|TRBV30
CAWSVNGGAREKLFF
TGTGCCTGGAGTGTAAATGGGGGGGCGCGGGAAAAACTGTTTTTT
>15|NA|NA|TRBJ1-5|TRBV30
CAWSVRQGPNQPQHF
TGTGCCTGGAGTGTACGCCAGGGCCCCAATCAGCCCCAGCATTTT
>15|few|TRBD1|TRBJ2-1|TRBV9
CASTPTGGFYNEQFF
TGTGCCAGCACCCCCACAGGGGGCTTCTACAATGAGCAGTTCTTC
>10|NA|TRBD1|TRBJ1-1|TRBV20-1
CSAKGAGTFF
TGCAGTGCGAAGGGGGCCGGGACTTTCTTT
>13|once|NA|TRBJ1-2|TRBV7-9
CASSLMWAGGYTF
TGTGCCAGCAGCTTAATGTGGGCGGGTGGCTACACCTTC
>13|NA|NA|TRBJ1-1|TRBV28
CATTGHSNTEAFF
TGTGCCACTACGGGACATTCGAACACTGAAGCTTTCTTT
>14|NA|TRBD1|TRBJ2-4|TRBV7-2
CASSLDRGGNIQYF
TGTGCCAGCAGCTTGGACAGGGGGGGAAACATTCAGTACTTC
>16|NA|NA|TRBJ2-3|TRBV4-1
CASSQGDSRYTDTQYF
TGCGCCAGCAGCCAAGGGGACTCCCGATATACAGATACGCAGTATTTT
>14|few|TRBD1|TRBJ1-1|TRBV18
CASSIGQGYTEAFF
TGTGCCAGCTCAATAGGACAGGGCTACACTGAAGCTTTCTTT